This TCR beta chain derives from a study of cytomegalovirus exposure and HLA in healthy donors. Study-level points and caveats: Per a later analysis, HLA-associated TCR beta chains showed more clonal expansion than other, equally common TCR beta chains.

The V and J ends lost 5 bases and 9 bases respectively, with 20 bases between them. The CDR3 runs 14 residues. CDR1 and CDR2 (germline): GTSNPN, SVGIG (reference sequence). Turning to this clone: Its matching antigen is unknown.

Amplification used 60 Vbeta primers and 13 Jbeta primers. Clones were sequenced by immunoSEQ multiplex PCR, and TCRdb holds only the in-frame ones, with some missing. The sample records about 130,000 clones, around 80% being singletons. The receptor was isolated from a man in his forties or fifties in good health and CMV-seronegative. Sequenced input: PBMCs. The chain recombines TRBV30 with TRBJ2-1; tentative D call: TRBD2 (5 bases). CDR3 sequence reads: CAWASPPGFFEQFF. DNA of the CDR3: TGTGCCTGGGCAAGTCCCCCGGGGTTTTTTGAGCAGTTCTTC.